This record covers a single T cell receptor beta chain. Its matching antigen is unknown. Trimming removed 0 bases from V and 3 bases from J, with 9 bases in between. Germline assignment: CDR1 SGDLS and CDR2 YYNGEE. There are 15 residues in the CDR3. The entry originates in a study of T cells in localized non-small cell lung cancer. Using immunoSEQ multiplex PCR, the repertoire was profiled, and TCRdb retains in-frame clones only, with some absent. Here the sample spans around 25,000 clones, about 89% being singletons. Study observations and caveats: Among blood samples, higher T cell density accompanied longer overall survival. It remains possible that heterogeneity exists, since only one tumor region was sequenced.

This receptor was taken from a man aged 35 to 69 with stage I squamous cell lung carcinoma. Here the sequenced sample was peripheral blood, taken before any cancer treatment. V usage is TRBV9 and J usage is TRBJ2-2; D gene uncertain. The CDR3 here is CASSVGKSDTGELFF. In nucleotides, the CDR3 is TGTGCCAGCAGCGTAGGAAAGTCTGACACCGGGGAGCTGTTTTTT.